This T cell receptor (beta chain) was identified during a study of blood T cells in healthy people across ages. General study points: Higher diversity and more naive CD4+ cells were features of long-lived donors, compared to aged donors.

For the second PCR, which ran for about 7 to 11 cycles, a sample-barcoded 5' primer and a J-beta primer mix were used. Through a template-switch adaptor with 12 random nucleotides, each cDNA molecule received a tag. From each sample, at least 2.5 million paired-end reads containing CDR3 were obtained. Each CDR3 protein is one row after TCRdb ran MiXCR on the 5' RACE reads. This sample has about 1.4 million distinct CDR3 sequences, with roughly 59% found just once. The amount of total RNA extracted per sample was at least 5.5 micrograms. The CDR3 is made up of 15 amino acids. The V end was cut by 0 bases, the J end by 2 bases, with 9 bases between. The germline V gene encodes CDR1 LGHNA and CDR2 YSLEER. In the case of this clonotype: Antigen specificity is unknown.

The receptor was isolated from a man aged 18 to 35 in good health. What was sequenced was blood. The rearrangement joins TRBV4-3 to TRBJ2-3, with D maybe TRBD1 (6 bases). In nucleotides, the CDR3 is TGCGCCAGCAGCCAAGACAGGGGCCCCACAGATACGCAGTATTTT. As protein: CASSQDRGPTDTQYF.